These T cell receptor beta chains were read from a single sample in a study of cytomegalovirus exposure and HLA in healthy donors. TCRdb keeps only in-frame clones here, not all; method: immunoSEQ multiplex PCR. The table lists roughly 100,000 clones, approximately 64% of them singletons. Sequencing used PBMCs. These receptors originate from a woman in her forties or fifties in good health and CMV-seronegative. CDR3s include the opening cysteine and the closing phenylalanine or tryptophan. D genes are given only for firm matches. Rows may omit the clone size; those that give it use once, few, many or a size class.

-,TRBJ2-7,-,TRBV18,TGTGCCAGCTCACTTCCCCTACACGAGCAGTACTTC,CASSLPLHEQYF
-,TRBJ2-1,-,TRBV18,TGTGCCAGCTCACCACCGCGGCAATCCTCCTACAATGAGCAGTTCTTC,CASSPPRQSSYNEQFF
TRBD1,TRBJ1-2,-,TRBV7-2,TGTGCCAGCAGCTCGGGACAGGGTGGCTATGGCTACACCTTC,CASSSGQGGYGYTF
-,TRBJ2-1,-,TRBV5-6,TGTGCCAGCAGCTACCCAGGGGTCCGTGACAGATCCTACAATGAGCAGTTCTTC,CASSYPGVRDRSYNEQFF
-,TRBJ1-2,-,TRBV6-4,TGTGCCAGCAGTCCCACCTACGACCCGTCGGGAGGCTACACCTTC,CASSPTYDPSGGYTF
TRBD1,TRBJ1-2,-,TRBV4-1,TGCGCCAGCAGCCAGGACAGGGGGCGCGGCTATGGCTACACCTTC,CASSQDRGRGYGYTF
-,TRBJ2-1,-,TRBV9,TGTGCCAGCAGCGTAGGGGGGGGCAGGTACAATGAGCAGTTCTTC,CASSVGGGRYNEQFF
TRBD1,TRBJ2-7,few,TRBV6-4,TGTGCCAGCAGTGACGCAAGACAGGGAGACGGGTACGAGCAGTACTTC,CASSDARQGDGYEQYF
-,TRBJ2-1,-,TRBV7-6,TGTGCCAGCAGCTTAGGGCACTACAATGAGCAGTTCTTC,CASSLGHYNEQFF
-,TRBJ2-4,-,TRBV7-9,TGTGCCAGCAGCAAAACCGCGGAAAACATTCAGTACTTC,CASSKTAENIQYF
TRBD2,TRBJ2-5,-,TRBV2,TGTGCCAGCAGTGAACACCCCGGGACTAGAGGCACGTGGGGAAAGACCCAGTACTTC,CASSEHPGTRGTWGKTQYF
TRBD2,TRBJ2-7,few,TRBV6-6,TGTGCCAGCAGCTCCCGGACTAGCGGGACCTCCTACGAGCAGTACTTC,CASSSRTSGTSYEQYF
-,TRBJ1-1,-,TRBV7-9,TGTGCCAGCAGCTTAGCAGGGAGGAGCACTGAAGCTTTCTTT,CASSLAGRSTEAFF
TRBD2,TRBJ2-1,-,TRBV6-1,TGTGCCAGCAGTGGGACTAGCGGATCCTACAATGAGCAGTTCTTC,CASSGTSGSYNEQFF
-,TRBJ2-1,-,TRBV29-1,TGCAGCGTTAGCGAATCCTACAATGAGCAGTTCTTC,CSVSESYNEQFF
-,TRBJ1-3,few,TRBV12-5,TGTGCTAGTGGTTTGGTATTCCCGCGCTCTGGAAACACCATATATTTT,CASGLVFPRSGNTIYF
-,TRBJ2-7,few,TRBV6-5,TGTGCCAGCAGTTACTCGAGGAGCTCCTACGAGCAGTACTTC,CASSYSRSSYEQYF
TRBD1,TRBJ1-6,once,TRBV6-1,TGTGCCAGCTTCTCCGGACAGGGTATTTCACCCCTCCACTTT,CASFSGQGISPLHF
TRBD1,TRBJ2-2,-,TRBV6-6,TGTGCCAGCAGGTCCGGGACAGGGGGCACCGGGGAGGGCCTGTTTTTT,CASRSGTGGTGEGLFF